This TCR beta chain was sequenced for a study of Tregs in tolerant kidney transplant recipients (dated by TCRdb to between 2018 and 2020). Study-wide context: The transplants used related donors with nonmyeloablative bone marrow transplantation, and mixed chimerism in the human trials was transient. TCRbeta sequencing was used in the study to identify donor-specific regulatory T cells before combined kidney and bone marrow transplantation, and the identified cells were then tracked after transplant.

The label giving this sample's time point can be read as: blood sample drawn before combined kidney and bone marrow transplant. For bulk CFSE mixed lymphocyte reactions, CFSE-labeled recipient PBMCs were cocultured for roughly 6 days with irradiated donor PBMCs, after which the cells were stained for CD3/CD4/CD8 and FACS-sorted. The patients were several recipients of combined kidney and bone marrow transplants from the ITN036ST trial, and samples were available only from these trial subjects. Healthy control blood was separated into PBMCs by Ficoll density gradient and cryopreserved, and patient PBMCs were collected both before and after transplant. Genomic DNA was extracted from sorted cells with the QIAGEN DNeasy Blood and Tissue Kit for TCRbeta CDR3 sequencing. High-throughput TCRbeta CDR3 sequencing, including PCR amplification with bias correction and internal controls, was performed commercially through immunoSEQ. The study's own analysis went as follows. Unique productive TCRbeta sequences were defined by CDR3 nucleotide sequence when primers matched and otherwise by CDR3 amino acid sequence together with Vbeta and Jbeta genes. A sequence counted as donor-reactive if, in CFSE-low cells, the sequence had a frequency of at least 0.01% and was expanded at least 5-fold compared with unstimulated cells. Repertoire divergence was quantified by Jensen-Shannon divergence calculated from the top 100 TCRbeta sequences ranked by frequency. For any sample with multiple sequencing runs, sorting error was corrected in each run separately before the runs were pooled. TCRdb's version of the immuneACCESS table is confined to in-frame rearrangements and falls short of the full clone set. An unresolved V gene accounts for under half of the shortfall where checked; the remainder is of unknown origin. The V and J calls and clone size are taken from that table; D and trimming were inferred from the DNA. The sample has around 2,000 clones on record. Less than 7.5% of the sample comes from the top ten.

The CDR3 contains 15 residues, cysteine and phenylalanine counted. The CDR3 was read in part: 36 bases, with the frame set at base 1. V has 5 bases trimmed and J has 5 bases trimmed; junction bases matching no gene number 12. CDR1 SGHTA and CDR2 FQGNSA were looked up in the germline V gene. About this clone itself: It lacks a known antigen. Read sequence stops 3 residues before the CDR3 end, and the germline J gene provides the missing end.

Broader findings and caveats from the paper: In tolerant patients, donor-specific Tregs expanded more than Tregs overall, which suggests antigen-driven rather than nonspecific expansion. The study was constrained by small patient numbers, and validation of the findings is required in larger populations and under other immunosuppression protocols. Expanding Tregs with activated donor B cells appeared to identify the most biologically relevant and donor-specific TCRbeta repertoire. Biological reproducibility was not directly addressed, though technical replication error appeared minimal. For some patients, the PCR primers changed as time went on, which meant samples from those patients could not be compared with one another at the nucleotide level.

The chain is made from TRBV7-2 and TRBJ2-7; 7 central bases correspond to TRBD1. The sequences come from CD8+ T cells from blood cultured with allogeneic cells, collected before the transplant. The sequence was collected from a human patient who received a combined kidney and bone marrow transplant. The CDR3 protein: CASSLGRYQGDEQYF. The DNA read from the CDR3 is TGTGCCAGCAGCCTAGGTCGGTACCAGGGGGACGAG. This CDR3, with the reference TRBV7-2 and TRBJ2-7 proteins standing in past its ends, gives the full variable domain GAGVSQSPSNKVTEKGKDVELRCDPISGHTALYWYRQSLGQGLEFLIYFQGNSAPDKSGLPSDRFSAERTGGSVSTLTIQRTQQEDSAVYLCASSLGRYQGDEQYFGPGTRLTVT.